This T cell receptor beta chain was found in a study of identical twins. CDR3 length: 15 residues. V was pared by 1 base and J by 2 bases, with 5 bases of the junction left unmatched. Germline CDR1 DFQATT, CDR2 SNEGSKA (reference sequence). Notes on the study in general: A partial confounding effect on zero-insertion analyses could come from invariant MAIT and iNKT cells.

This clonotype was picked up many times. Its antigen remains unidentified. Template switching created a universal primer site, and the cDNA included unique molecular identifiers. TCRdb re-derived calls from the 5' RACE reads in MiXCR, one entry per CDR3 protein. The table has 150,000 or so distinct CDR3 sequences, 3% to 4.5% seen once. The sequencing sample was made of memory T cells sorted from blood. V is TRBV20-1 and J is TRBJ2-7; TRBD2 matches at 10 bases. This receptor was identified in a man aged 18 to 30 in good health. Here the CDR3 DNA reads TGCAGTGCTAGAGGGGAAACTAGCGGGGCCTACGAGCAGTACTTC. Translated: CSARGETSGAYEQYF.